This is a list of T cell receptor beta chains from one sample in a study of blood T cell repertoires in COVID-19. The repertoire was sequenced with immunoSEQ multiplex PCR; TCRdb's copy has only in-frame clones and lacks some. This table has some 250,000 clones, 75% to 90% appearing once. Sequencing input: peripheral blood. The origin of the receptors is a man younger than 40 with active or convalescent COVID-19. The conserved cysteine and the conserved F or W are not part of the CDR3 here. Each record gives: V gene, CDR3 protein.

V: TRBV7-8; CDR3: ASASQGAQPGPQH
V: TRBV19; CDR3: ASSYGGNQPQH
V: TRBV9; CDR3: ASSVAADRESYNEQF
V: TRBV18; CDR3: ASSPPAGKLF
V: TRBV12-3/TRBV12-4; CDR3: ASSTEYTEAF
V: TRBV3-1/TRBV3-2; CDR3: ASSRGQGNSPLH
V: TRBV6-6; CDR3: ASSPSTANTEAF
V: TRBV4-3; CDR3: ASSQVWGAHSPLH
V: TRBV19; CDR3: AAGPGTGGTNEKLF
V: TRBV5-6; CDR3: ASSLDAFISDEQY
V: TRBV9; CDR3: ASSVDGVILGEAF
V: TRBV27; CDR3: ASSLSTANYGYT
V: TRBV5-1; CDR3: ASSGLGGQGRPGELF
V: TRBV6-6; CDR3: ASSYRDRGEQY
V: TRBV4-2; CDR3: ASSQLDTTEAF
V: TRBV4-2; CDR3: ASSHHAGTGVGQPQH
V: TRBV7-9; CDR3: ASRPKGGGTDTQY
V: TRBV6-2/TRBV6-3; CDR3: ASSSARGGVSSYNEQF
V: TRBV6-2/TRBV6-3; CDR3: ASSRVGQGTDTQY
V: TRBV19; CDR3: ASSRSGQGFDEQY
V: TRBV18; CDR3: ASSPVQLAGGGNQPQH
V: TRBV19; CDR3: ASSPLDSSNQPQH
V: TRBV24-1; CDR3: ATSDTIAGDAGELF
V: TRBV7-3; CDR3: ASSRAGQGFHEQF
V: TRBV5-1; CDR3: ASSLPRERGSTDTQY
V: TRBV24-1; CDR3: ATSEGGSYEQY
V: TRBV27; CDR3: ASRVGTGGSPLH
V: TRBV4-1; CDR3: ASRGYGYT
V: TRBV9; CDR3: ASSVGEHNSPLH
V: TRBV12-3/TRBV12-4; CDR3: ASSQQGNTIY
V: TRBV3-1/TRBV3-2; CDR3: ASSQGLAGTGDTQY
V: TRBV7-9; CDR3: ASSPSYGGGTDTQY
V: TRBV5-1; CDR3: ASRSGTSQAADTQY
V: TRBV6-5; CDR3: ASSYTQASNQPQH
V: TRBV29-1; CDR3: SVAGSGNQPQH
V: TRBV7-8; CDR3: ASGVGRVHEQF
V: TRBV10-2; CDR3: ASSSGLVAEQY
V: TRBV28; CDR3: ASTGGHENEKLF
V: TRBV7-2; CDR3: ASSLEKEVSEQF
V: TRBV11-2; CDR3: ASSSYRNLDYEQY
V: TRBV4-2; CDR3: ASSQWGQGLLDAF
V: TRBV19; CDR3: ASSIDSGGPLFYNEQF
V: TRBV11-2; CDR3: ASSFGRGGLGSNEQF
V: TRBV30; CDR3: AWSVTTGYT
V: TRBV11-3; CDR3: ASSPPPGTEQF
V: TRBV13; CDR3: ASSLSGRLSYEQY
V: TRBV6-4; CDR3: ASSAQPQGARGGYT
V: TRBV6-2/TRBV6-3; CDR3: ASSYSTLAAFGTDTQY
V: TRBV12-3/TRBV12-4; CDR3: ASRVAGNNEQF